This T cell receptor beta chain is drawn from a study of blood T cell repertoires in COVID-19. As for the study in general: From the United States, Italy and Spain came samples of acute and convalescent COVID-19. PBMCs, B-cell-depleted T cells, or T cells provided the cDNA or gDNA that made up the material.

In the study's own analysis: Amplification with reference gene primers provided the estimates of nucleated cell counts. Assay: immunoSEQ multiplex PCR; the TCRdb copy retains only in-frame clones and omits some. V, J and clone size reflect that table, while D and trimming were determined from the DNA. The sample holds about 410,000 clones; about 91% are singletons and the top ten take 1.5% to 1.8%. Followed longitudinally, the Seattle patients had been enrolled during active infection. This CDR3 has 15 residues. CDR1 is SGHTA, CDR2 FQGNSA, per germline. The V and J ends lost 2 bases and 3 bases, in that order; junction bases with no gene match: 2.

The sample was peripheral blood. This TCR was recovered from a woman between 40 and 50 years old with COVID-19, enrolled during active disease. The chain couples TRBV7-2 to TRBJ1-5; 9 bases fit TRBD1. The CDR3 nucleotides are TGTGCCAGCAGCTTATGGGACAGGGACAATCAGCCCCAGCATTTT. It translates to CASSLWDRDNQPQHF.